A selection of T cell receptor beta chains follows, all from one sample in a study of immune evolution from preneoplasia to lung adenocarcinoma. Some clones are missing from TCRdb's copy, which holds only in-frame ones; the method was immunoSEQ multiplex PCR. Of 5,900 or so clones in the sample, about 82% were seen once. The sequencing input was FFPE minimally invasive lung adenocarcinoma tissue. Receptors originate from a person aged 55-80 years with lung adenocarcinoma. Both conserved end residues are part of each CDR3. D genes are given only for firm matches. Clone size is not always given. Where it is, it says once, few, many or a class for expanded clones.

TRBD2	NA	TRBV28	TRBJ2-7	TGTGCCAGCAGTTTTCCTGAGCGGGAGAAGGACTTC	CASSFPEREKDF
TRBD1	few	TRBV10-1	TRBJ1-4	TGCGCCAGCAGTCCTCAGGGGGCGCGGGAAAAACTGTTTTTT	CASSPQGAREKLFF
NA	NA	TRBV21-1	TRBJ2-3	TGTGCCAGCAGCAAAGGGCAGTGCACAGATACGCAGTATTTT	CASSKGQCTDTQYF
NA	NA	TRBV11-2	TRBJ2-7	TGTGCCAGCAGCCAGATTAGTTCCGGGAGTGGCGAGCAGTACTTC	CASSQISSGSGEQYF
NA	few	TRBV30	TRBJ1-5	TGTGCCTGGAACTCCCAAGATCAGCCCCAGCATTTT	CAWNSQDQPQHF
NA	NA	TRBV2	TRBJ2-1	TGTGCCAGCAGTCTCTCTGGCGGTAGCTCCTACAATGAGCAGTTCTTC	CASSLSGGSSYNEQFF
TRBD1	NA	TRBV7-3	TRBJ2-1	TGTGCCAGCAGCACCGGGACAGGGGGCTTGGATGAGCAGTTCTTC	CASSTGTGGLDEQFF
NA	NA	TRBV7-2	TRBJ1-2	TGTGCCAGCACCCACCCCAGCACTAACTATGGCTACACCTTC	CASTHPSTNYGYTF
NA	NA	TRBV30	TRBJ2-5	TGTGCCTGGAGTCTTGTCCTAAGCGGGCCCGGGGAGACCCAGTACTTC	CAWSLVLSGPGETQYF
NA	NA	TRBV7-2	TRBJ1-2	TGTGCCGGAACAGCCCCCTCACGGGTTGGCTATGGCTACACCTTC	CAGTAPSRVGYGYTF
NA	NA	TRBV20-1	TRBJ2-7	TGCAGTGCTAGGACCTTCTACGAGCAGTACTTC	CSARTFYEQYF
NA	NA	TRBV7-8	TRBJ2-3	TGTGCCAGCAGCTTGGTGGAGGGGAGGACGCAGTATTTT	CASSLVEGRTQYF
NA	NA	TRBV29-1	TRBJ2-7	TGCAGCGTTGAGAGACGGGAGCCATACGAGCAGTACTTC	CSVERREPYEQYF
NA	NA	TRBV14	TRBJ2-3	TGTGCCAGCAGCCAGCTAGATACGCAGTATTTT	CASSQLDTQYF
TRBD1	NA	TRBV18	TRBJ1-2	TGTGCCAGCTCACCTCGGACAGGGGATGGCTACACCTTC	CASSPRTGDGYTF
TRBD2	NA	TRBV27	TRBJ2-5	TGTGCCAGCAGTTTGGTTGCGGGAGAAAAAGAGACCCAGTACTTC	CASSLVAGEKETQYF
NA	NA	TRBV4-2	TRBJ1-1	TGTGCCAGCAGCCAAGACCAAGGTAGCACTGAAGCTTTCTTT	CASSQDQGSTEAFF
TRBD2	NA	TRBV7-3	TRBJ2-1	TGTGCCAGCAGCGAGACTAGCGGGGACAATGAGCAGTTCTTC	CASSETSGDNEQFF
NA	NA	TRBV6-5	TRBJ1-2	TGTGCCAGCAGTCCCACGGGGGGCGTCGGCTACACCTTC	CASSPTGGVGYTF
NA	NA	TRBV5-8	TRBJ2-7	TGTGCCAGCACAGTAAGTGGGGAGTCCTCCTACGAGCAGTACTTC	CASTVSGESSYEQYF
TRBD1	NA	TRBV5-4	TRBJ2-7	TGTGCCAGCAGCTTGGGACAGGGATTCTCCTACGAGCAGTACTTC	CASSLGQGFSYEQYF
TRBD2	NA	TRBV19	TRBJ2-5	TGTGCCAGTAGCAAACGTACTAGCGGCCAAGAGACCCAGTACTTC	CASSKRTSGQETQYF
TRBD1	NA	TRBV6-5	TRBJ2-7	TGTGCCAGCAGTTACGGGACAGGCTACGAGCAGTACTTC	CASSYGTGYEQYF
TRBD2	NA	TRBV9	TRBJ2-2	TGTGCCAGCAGCGATGCCACTGGGAGGCGGGGGGCCGGGGAGCTGTTTTTT	CASSDATGRRGAGELFF
TRBD1	NA	TRBV5-6	TRBJ1-5	TGTGCCAGCAGCACAGGGACAGCTCAGCCCCAGCATTTT	CASSTGTAQPQHF
TRBD1	NA	TRBV10-1	TRBJ2-5	TGCGCCAGCAGTCGGACAGGGGGCCAAGAGACCCAGTACTTC	CASSRTGGQETQYF
NA	NA	TRBV2	TRBJ2-2	TGTGCCAGCACCCAGTCCATCGGGGAGCTGTTTTTT	CASTQSIGELFF
TRBD2	NA	TRBV29-1	TRBJ2-7	TGCAGCGTTGCCGGGACTAGCCTCAACGAGCAGTACTTC	CSVAGTSLNEQYF
NA	NA	TRBV28	TRBJ1-3	TGTGCCACCTTTCAACAGGGAGAGAGAAACACCATATATTTT	CATFQQGERNTIYF
NA	NA	TRBV1	TRBJ1-2	TGCACCAGCAGCCAGGGACAGGGCTATGGCTACACCTTC	CTSSQGQGYGYTF
NA	NA	TRBV4-1	TRBJ2-2	TGCGTCAGCAGGTTGGACACCGGGGAGCTGTTTTTT	CVSRLDTGELFF